These 19 T cell receptor beta chains originate from one sample sequenced in a study of OX40 agonist ivuxolimab in advanced cancers. Sequenced by immunoSEQ multiplex PCR; TCRdb stores in-frame clones only, minus some. The profile covers 50,000 to 55,000 clones, with 85% to 90% appearing a single time and 11% taken by the ten largest. Sequenced here: CD4+ or CD8+ T cells sorted from blood, sampled in a trial of the OX40 agonist ivuxolimab. The receptors were sampled from an adult with an advanced solid tumor such as melanoma, head and neck, liver or kidney cancer.

This chain links TRBV30 with TRBJ2-7, with D possibly TRBD2 on 5 matching bases. The CDR3 runs 13 residues. Trimming pared 1 base from V and 2 bases from J, leaving 9 bases between. CDR1 and CDR2 (germline): GTSNPN, SVGIG (reference sequence). The CDR3 DNA reads as TGTGCCTGGAGTGGATACGGGGCCTACGAGCAGTACTTC. Translation gives CAWSGYGAYEQYF.

The chain recombines TRBV11-2 with TRBJ2-7, with a tentative D call TRBD1 (6 bases). Trimming took off 4 bases at V and 9 bases at J, with 19 bases between the two ends. The CDR3 totals 14 residues. The germline V gene has CDR1 SGHAT and CDR2 FQNNGV. The DNA of the CDR3 is TGTGCCAGCAGCTACGGAATGGACAGTTTGGGGCAGTACTTC. Translation: CASSYGMDSLGQYF.

The chain links TRBV11-2 to TRBJ2-2, with TRBD1 matching 9 bases. The CDR3 is 17 residues long. Germline trimming cut 5 bases from V and 6 bases from J; bases unmatched to any gene: 13. Germline values: CDR1 SGHAT, CDR2 FQNNGV. The CDR3 loop is CASSLGGGDRASGELFF. CDR3 bases: TGTGCCAGCAGCCTAGGGGGTGGGGACAGGGCTTCCGGGGAGCTGTTTTTT.

The chain employs TRBV7-9 and TRBJ2-3; maybe TRBD2 (5 bases). The germline gives CDR1 SEHNR, CDR2 FQNEAQ (reference sequence). V was trimmed by 5 bases and J by 5 bases, leaving 20 bases between them. The CDR3 length is 16 residues. The CDR3 sequence: CASSPNSRGVGDTQYF. The CDR3 region has the DNA TGTGCCAGCAGCCCCAACTCCCGGGGAGTCGGAGATACGCAGTATTTT.

The chain combines TRBV27 with TRBJ1-2; D not resolved. The CDR3 loop spans 14 amino acids. Germline CDR1 MNHEY, CDR2 SMNVEV (reference sequence). Between the trimmed V and J ends, which lost 2 bases and 8 bases, there was a span of 15 bases. CDR3 sequence reads: CASSLAGATPGYTF. The CDR3 region has the DNA TGTGCCAGCAGTTTAGCGGGCGCAACGCCGGGCTACACCTTC.

The chain is built from TRBV12-5 and TRBJ1-2, with D unresolved. The V gene's germline CDR1 is LGHNT and CDR2 FRNRAP. This CDR3 region has 16 residues. V was pared by 0 bases and J by 7 bases, with 18 bases between. This chain's CDR3 is CASGLVLGRGRFGYTF. The CDR3 DNA sequence: TGTGCTAGTGGTTTGGTACTCGGACGCGGACGTTTTGGCTACACCTTC.

This rearrangement joins TRBV9 to TRBJ2-1; D gene unclear. CDR1 is SGDLS and CDR2 is YYNGEE in the germline V gene. This CDR3 is built from 13 residues. The V end lost 0 bases, the J end lost 8 bases, and 9 bases lay between the germline ends. CDR3 nucleotide sequence: TGTGCCAGCAGCGTAGAACCCTTCTATGAGCAGTTCTTC. The encoded protein is CASSVEPFYEQFF.

The chain is built from TRBV5-1 and TRBJ2-2, with D possibly called TRBD1 or TRBD2 (5 bases each). CDR1 is SGHRS and CDR2 is YFSETQ in the germline V gene. Trimming pared 0 bases from V and 5 bases from J, leaving 11 bases between. CDR3 length: 15 residues. The CDR3 coding sequence is TGCGCCAGCAGCTTGGGTTCTGAGGGGACCGGGGAGCTGTTTTTT. Translation gives CASSLGSEGTGELFF.

The chain employs TRBV19 and TRBJ1-5, with 8 bases lining up with TRBD1. CDR1 is LNHDA, CDR2 SQIVND, per germline (reference sequence). This CDR3 comprises 16 residues. Losses at the gene ends were 5 bases for V and 3 bases for J; bases not matched to a gene: 9. The CDR3 loop is CASSPQGTGINQPQHF. CDR3 DNA: TGTGCCAGTAGTCCCCAGGGGACAGGCATCAATCAGCCCCAGCATTTT.

This clone was seen only once. The chain employs TRBV7-2 and TRBJ1-5; D is undetermined. The ends were cut back, 0 bases at V and 1 base at J, with 7 bases in the middle. Germline V lookup: CDR1 SGHTA, CDR2 FQGNSA. This CDR3 contains 15 residues. CDR3 loop: CASSLAPGSNQPQHF. The CDR3 DNA sequence: TGTGCCAGCAGCTTAGCGCCAGGAAGCAATCAGCCCCAGCATTTT.

The chain combines TRBV19 with TRBJ2-5; D assignment may be TRBD1 or TRBD2 (6 bases each). V gave up 6 bases and J gave up 7 bases, with 18 bases separating them. Germline CDR1 reads LNHDA; CDR2 reads SQIVND (reference sequence). The CDR3 length is 14 residues. In DNA, the CDR3 is TGTGCCAGTAGGGAGGGACACGGTTTTGGGACCCAGTACTTC. Encoded protein: CASREGHGFGTQYF.

The chain joins TRBV15 to TRBJ2-5, with 8 bases lining up with TRBD1. This CDR3 region has 17 residues. After removal of 1 base from V and 2 bases from J, the junction contained 9 bases not matched to a gene. Looked up from germline, CDR1 is LNHNV and CDR2 is YYDKDF (reference sequence). CDR3 DNA: TGTGCCACCAGCAGAGGAGACAGGGGATTACTTCAAGAGACCCAGTACTTC. This codes for CATSRGDRGLLQETQYF.

J is TRBJ2-4 and V is TRBV19; D possibly corresponds to TRBD2 (6 bases). CDR3 length: 11 residues. Germline loops: CDR1 LNHDA, CDR2 SQIVND (reference sequence). Trimming removed 8 bases from V and 14 bases from J, with 16 bases in between. CDR3 DNA sequence: TGTGCCAGTGCCGCGGGGTTTTCAAAGTACTTC. Its protein is CASAAGFSKYF.

CDR3 protein: CASSPRTGVSSGANVLTF. The CDR3 DNA follows: TGTGCCAGCAGCCCCCGGACAGGGGTTAGCTCTGGGGCCAACGTCCTGACTTTC. This chain uses TRBV28 with TRBJ2-6, with TRBD1 matching 9 bases. Germline CDR1 is MDHEN and CDR2 is SYDVKM. J lost 0 bases, V lost 6 bases, and 9 bases had no gene match. The CDR3 length is 18 residues.

The chain employs TRBV4-1 and TRBJ2-1; the match to TRBD1 covers 10 bases. Trimming removed 0 bases from V and 5 bases from J; junction bases left unmatched: 10. Germline assignment: CDR1 MGHRA and CDR2 YSYEKL. The CDR3 runs 18 residues. This chain's CDR3 is CASSQEGQGTTWDNEQFF. DNA for the CDR3: TGCGCCAGCAGCCAAGAGGGACAGGGGACAACGTGGGACAATGAGCAGTTCTTC.

This clone has just one count. The rearrangement uses TRBV2 and TRBJ1-1; no firm D call. V gave up 6 bases and J gave up 1 base, with 9 bases separating them. The CDR3 is made up of 13 amino acids. Germline V gives CDR1 SNHLY, CDR2 FYNNEI. In DNA form, the CDR3 reads TGTGCCAGCAGGAGGGAGCAGAACACTGAAGCTTTCTTT. This encodes CASRREQNTEAFF.

The genes are TRBV30 and TRBJ2-5; TRBD2 is a possible D gene (5 bases). The germline gives CDR1 GTSNPN, CDR2 SVGIG (reference sequence). Trimming shortened V by 2 bases and J by 5 bases, and 18 bases separated the two germline ends. The CDR3 has 15 residues. CDR3 region: CAWSRHSSLSETQYF. The CDR3 DNA reads as TGTGCCTGGAGTCGCCATTCTAGCTTATCTGAGACCCAGTACTTC.

V gene TRBV5-1 combines with J gene TRBJ2-1; D is uncertain. Trimming took 2 bases from V and 2 from J, leaving 5 bases between them. Looked up from germline, CDR1 is SGHRS and CDR2 is YFSETQ. CDR3 length: 13 residues. The chain's CDR3 is CASSFGAYNEQFF. The CDR3 DNA reads as TGCGCCAGCAGCTTCGGAGCCTACAATGAGCAGTTCTTC.

This clone occurred a few times. CDR3 amino acids: CASSPGRGRNTGELFF. The DNA for the CDR3 is TGTGCCAGCTCACCGGGCAGGGGGCGAAACACCGGGGAGCTGTTTTTT. The J gene is TRBJ2-2, the V gene TRBV18; 8 bases map to TRBD1. V gave up 3 bases and J gave up 2 bases; unmatched junction bases: 5. This CDR3 region has 16 residues. Germline loops: CDR1 KGHSH, CDR2 LQKENI.